Shown below are 8 T cell receptor beta chains from a single sample sequenced in a study of blood T cell repertoires in COVID-19. Here immunoSEQ multiplex PCR was the method, and the copy in TCRdb shows in-frame clones only, minus some. The data hold about 170,000 clones, with about four fifths observed a single time. Sequenced input: peripheral blood. The origin of the receptors is a woman older than 75 with acute or convalescent COVID-19.

V usage is TRBV5-4 and J usage is TRBJ2-3, with D perhaps TRBD2 (5 bases). CDR1 and CDR2 from the germline V gene are SGHNT and YYREEE (reference sequence). Trimming removed 1 base from V and 4 bases from J, with 10 bases in between. The CDR3 covers 14 residues. Written as DNA, the CDR3 is TGTGCCAGCAGCTTGTACGGGGTACCAGATACGCAGTATTTT. The encoded protein is CASSLYGVPDTQYF.

The genes are TRBV18 and TRBJ2-7, with 10 bases aligning to TRBD1. The CDR3 is 15 amino acids. V shed 4 bases, J shed 6 bases, and the junction held 9 bases outside the gene matches. Germline assignment: CDR1 KGHSH and CDR2 LQKENI. CDR3 nucleotide sequence: TGTGCCAGCTCACTTCTAGGGACAGGGGAGAGCGAGCAGTACTTC. It specifies CASSLLGTGESEQYF.

The chain carries TRBV18 and TRBJ1-4; D is uncertain. Trimming took off 3 bases at V and 2 bases at J, with 10 bases between the two ends. Germline V gene data show CDR1 as KGHSH and CDR2 as LQKENI. This CDR3 has 15 residues. The CDR3 nucleotides are TGTGCCAGCTCACCGGAGTTACACACTAATGAAAAACTGTTTTTT. It is translated as CASSPELHTNEKLFF. The whole variable domain, filled in from reference TRBV18 and TRBJ1-4, reads NAGVMQNPRHLVRRRGQEARLRCSPMKGHSHVYWYRQLPEEGLKFMVYLQKENIIDESGMPKERFSAEFPKEGPSILRIQQVVRGDSAAYFCASSPELHTNEKLFFGSGTQLSVL.

The V gene is TRBV29-1, the J gene TRBJ2-5; perhaps TRBD2 as D (6 bases). V lost 3 bases, J lost 5 bases, and 10 bases lay in between. Germline CDR1 and CDR2: SQVTM and ANQGSEA. The CDR3 runs 12 residues. The CDR3 region has the DNA TGCAGCGTTGACGGGGAGGTGGAGACCCAGTACTTC. Protein: CSVDGEVETQYF. The complete variable domain, with remaining parts taken from reference TRBV29-1 and TRBJ2-5, reads SAVISQKPSRDICQRGTSLTIQCQVDSQVTMMFWYRQQPGQSLTLIATANQGSEATYESGFVIDKFPISRPNLTFSTLTVSNMSPEDSSIYLCSVDGEVETQYFGPGTRLLVL.

The rearrangement uses TRBV7-2 and TRBJ2-1; TRBD2 matches 12 bases. The CDR3 sequence is 15 residues long. Germline V gene lookup returns CDR1 SGHTA and CDR2 FQGNSA. V lost 0 bases and J lost 9; bases outside the gene matches: 3. The CDR3 is CASSLALAGGGEQFF. In DNA form, the CDR3 reads TGTGCCAGCAGCTTAGCCCTAGCGGGAGGGGGTGAGCAGTTCTTC.

The chain carries TRBV9 and TRBJ2-5; D might be TRBD2 (6 bases). V shed 0 bases and J shed 2 bases, with 20 bases lying between them. The germline V gene has CDR1 SGDLS and CDR2 YYNGEE. The CDR3 covers 18 residues. In DNA, the CDR3 is TGTGCCAGCAGCGTAGCCCTGCGGGGTAGCGGAAAACAAGAGACCCAGTACTTC. This codes for CASSVALRGSGKQETQYF.

This clone was seen a single time. This chain links TRBV7-2 with TRBJ2-3; 7 positions agree with TRBD2. CDR3 length equals 15 residues. From germline, CDR1 is SGHTA and CDR2 FQGNSA. With 5 bases clipped from V and 2 bases from J, the junction kept 7 bases outside the gene matches. CDR3 amino acids: CASSTGTTLTDTQYF. The CDR3 coding sequence is TGTGCCAGCAGCACCGGGACTACCCTCACAGATACGCAGTATTTT.

This chain uses TRBV7-8 with TRBJ2-7, with TRBD2 as a possible D gene (5 bases). CDR3 size: 15 residues. The V gene's germline CDR1 is SGHVS and CDR2 FQNEAQ. Trimming stripped 3 bases from V and 2 bases from J, with 14 bases between. CDR3 nucleotide sequence: TGTGCCAGCAGCTTTTCCCTAGCTCCGCCCTACGAGCAGTACTTC. It translates to CASSFSLAPPYEQYF.